This T cell receptor beta chain was sequenced for a study of T-cell memory formation after mild COVID-19. Whole-study context: TCR clusters largely stayed donor specific. Study-wide results and caveats: Certain responding clones were present in pre-infection memory, suggesting participation of cross-reactive memory. The SARS-CoV-2 specificity of second-wave clones reaching peak at day 37 remained unverified. Contracting CD4+ clones were located mainly in CM and EM, and CD8+ clones in EMRA.

Worth noting for this clonotype: Its specificity is unknown.

V trimming: 6 bases; J trimming: 2 bases; junction bases outside the gene matches: 9. CDR1 is ENHRY, CDR2 SYGVKD, per germline. The CDR3 spans 16 residues. TCRdb ran MiXCR on the 5' RACE reads and lists one entry per CDR3 protein. Here the sample spans roughly 560,000 distinct CDR3 sequences, roughly 22% being singletons. This chain joins TRBV10-3 and TRBJ2-5; TRBD2 agrees at 10 bases. The clonotype originates from an adult woman who had mild COVID-19 (a few samples of this study predate the infection). Cell type and time point are not known. Sequenced: PBMCs or a T cell subset sorted from them (not recorded which). The CDR3 DNA sequence: TGTGCCATCAGCCCCCACGTAGCGGGAGGACAAGAGACCCAGTACTTC. This translates into CAISPHVAGGQETQYF.